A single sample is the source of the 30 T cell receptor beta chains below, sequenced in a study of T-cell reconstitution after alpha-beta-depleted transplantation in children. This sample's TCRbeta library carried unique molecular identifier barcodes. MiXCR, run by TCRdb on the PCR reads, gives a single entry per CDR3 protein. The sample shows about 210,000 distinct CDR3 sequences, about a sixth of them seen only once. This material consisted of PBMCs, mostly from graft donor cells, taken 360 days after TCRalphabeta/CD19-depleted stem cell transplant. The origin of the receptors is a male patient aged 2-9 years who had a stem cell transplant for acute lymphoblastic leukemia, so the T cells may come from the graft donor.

CDR3 protein: CASSYSDYGYTF. In nucleotides, the CDR3 is TGTGCCAGCAGTTACTCGGACTATGGCTACACCTTC. The chain is built from TRBV6-2 or TRBV6-3 and TRBJ1-2; D is unclear. V shed 0 bases and J shed 3 bases, with 2 bases lying between them. Germline lookup yields CDR1 MNHEY and CDR2 SVGEGT. This CDR3 is built from 12 residues.

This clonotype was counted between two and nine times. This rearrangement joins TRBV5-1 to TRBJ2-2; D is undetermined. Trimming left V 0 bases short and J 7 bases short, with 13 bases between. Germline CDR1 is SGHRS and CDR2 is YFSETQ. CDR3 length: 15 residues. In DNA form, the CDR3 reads TGCGCCAGCAGCTTGGCGATGACGGAAGGCGGGGAGCTGTTTTTT. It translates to CASSLAMTEGGELFF.

CDR3: CASSRQPSLGGQETQYF. DNA for the CDR3: TGCGCCAGCAGCCGACAACCTTCTCTCGGGGGCCAAGAGACCCAGTACTTC. The chain is built from TRBV5-1 and TRBJ2-5, with a tentative D call TRBD2 (6 bases). The CDR3 extends over 17 amino acids. Per germline, CDR1 SGHRS and CDR2 YFSETQ. V lost 4 bases to trimming and J lost 1 base, with 20 bases between them. Full variable domain (rest looked up from reference TRBV5-1 and TRBJ2-5): KAGVTQTPRYLIKTRGQQVTLSCSPISGHRSVSWYQQTPGQGLQFLFEYFSETQRNKGNFPGRFSGRQFSNSRSEMNVSTLELGDSALYLCASSRQPSLGGQETQYFGPGTRLLVL.

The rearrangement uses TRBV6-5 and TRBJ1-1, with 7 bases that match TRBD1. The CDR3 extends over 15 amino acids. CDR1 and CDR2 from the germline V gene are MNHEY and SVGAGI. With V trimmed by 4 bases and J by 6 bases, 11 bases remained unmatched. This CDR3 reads CASSSTGARLAEAFF. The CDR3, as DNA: TGTGCCAGCAGTTCCACAGGGGCCCGATTGGCTGAAGCTTTCTTT.

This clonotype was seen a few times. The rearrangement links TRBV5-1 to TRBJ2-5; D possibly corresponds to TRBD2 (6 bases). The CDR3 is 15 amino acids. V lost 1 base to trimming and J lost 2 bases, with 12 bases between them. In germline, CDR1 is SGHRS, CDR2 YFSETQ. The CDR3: CASSLFGGYQETQYF. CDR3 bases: TGCGCCAGCAGCTTGTTCGGGGGTTATCAAGAGACCCAGTACTTC.

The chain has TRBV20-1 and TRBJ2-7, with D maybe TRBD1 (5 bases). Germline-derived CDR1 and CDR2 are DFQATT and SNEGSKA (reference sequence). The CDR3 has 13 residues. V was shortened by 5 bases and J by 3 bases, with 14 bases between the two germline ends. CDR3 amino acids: CSAASRDHYEQYF. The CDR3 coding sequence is TGCAGTGCTGCCTCCAGGGATCACTACGAGCAGTACTTC.

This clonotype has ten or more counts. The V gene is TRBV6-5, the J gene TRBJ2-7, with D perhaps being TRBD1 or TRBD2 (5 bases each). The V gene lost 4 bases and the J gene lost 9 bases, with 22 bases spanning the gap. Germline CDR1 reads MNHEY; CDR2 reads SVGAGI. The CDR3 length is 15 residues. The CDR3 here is CASSWGPGTDTGQYF. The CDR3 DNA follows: TGTGCCAGCAGTTGGGGTCCCGGGACGGATACAGGGCAGTACTTC.

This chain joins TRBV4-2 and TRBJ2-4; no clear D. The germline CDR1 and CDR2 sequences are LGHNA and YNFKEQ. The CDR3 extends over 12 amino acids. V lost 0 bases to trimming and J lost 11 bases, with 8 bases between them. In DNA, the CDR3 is TGTGCCAGCAGCCAAGATGGTAGGGTTCAGTACTTC. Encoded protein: CASSQDGRVQYF.

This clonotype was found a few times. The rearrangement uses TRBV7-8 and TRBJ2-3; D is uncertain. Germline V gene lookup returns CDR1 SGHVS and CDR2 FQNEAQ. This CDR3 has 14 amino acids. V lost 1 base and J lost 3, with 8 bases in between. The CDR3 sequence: CASSLDGLTDTQYF. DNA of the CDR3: TGTGCCAGCAGCTTAGACGGCCTAACAGATACGCAGTATTTT.

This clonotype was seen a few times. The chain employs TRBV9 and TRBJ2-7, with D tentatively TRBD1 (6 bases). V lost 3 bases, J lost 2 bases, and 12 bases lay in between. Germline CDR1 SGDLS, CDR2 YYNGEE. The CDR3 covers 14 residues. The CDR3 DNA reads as TGTGCCAGCAGCGACCCGGGACAACCCTACGAGCAGTACTTC. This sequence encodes CASSDPGQPYEQYF.

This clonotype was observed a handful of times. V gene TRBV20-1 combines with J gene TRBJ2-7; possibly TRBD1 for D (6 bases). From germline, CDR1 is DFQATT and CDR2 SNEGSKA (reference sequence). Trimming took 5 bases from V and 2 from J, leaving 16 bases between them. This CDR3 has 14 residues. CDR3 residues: CSAGTDRRTYEQYF. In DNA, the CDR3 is TGCAGTGCTGGAACCGACAGGAGAACCTACGAGCAGTACTTC.

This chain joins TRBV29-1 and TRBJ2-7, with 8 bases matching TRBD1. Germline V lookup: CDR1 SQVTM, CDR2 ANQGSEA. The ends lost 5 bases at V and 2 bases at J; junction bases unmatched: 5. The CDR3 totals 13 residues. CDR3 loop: CSVPGTGTYEQYF. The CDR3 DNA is TGCAGCGTTCCCGGGACAGGAACCTACGAGCAGTACTTC.

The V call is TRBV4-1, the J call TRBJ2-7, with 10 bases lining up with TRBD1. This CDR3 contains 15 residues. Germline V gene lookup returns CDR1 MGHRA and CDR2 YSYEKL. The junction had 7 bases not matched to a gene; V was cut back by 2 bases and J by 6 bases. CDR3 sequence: CASSQIMGQGTEQYF. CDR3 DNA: TGCGCCAGCAGCCAAATAATGGGACAGGGGACCGAGCAGTACTTC.

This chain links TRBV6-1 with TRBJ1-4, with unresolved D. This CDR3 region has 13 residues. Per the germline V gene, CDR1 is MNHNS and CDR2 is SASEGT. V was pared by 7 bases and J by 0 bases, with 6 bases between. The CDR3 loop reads CASKSPTNEKLFF. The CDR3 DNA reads TGTGCCAGCAAGAGCCCAACTAATGAAAAACTGTTTTTT.

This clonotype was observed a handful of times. The CDR3 region is CASSQSAGTDTYEQYF. For the CDR3, the DNA is TGCGCCAGCAGCCAAAGCGCCGGGACGGATACCTACGAGCAGTACTTC. The chain couples TRBV4-3 to TRBJ2-7; D may be TRBD1 or TRBD2 (5 bases each). The CDR3 covers 16 residues. CDR1 and CDR2 (germline): LGHNA, YSLEER. The V end was cut by 2 bases, the J end by 2 bases, with 16 bases between.

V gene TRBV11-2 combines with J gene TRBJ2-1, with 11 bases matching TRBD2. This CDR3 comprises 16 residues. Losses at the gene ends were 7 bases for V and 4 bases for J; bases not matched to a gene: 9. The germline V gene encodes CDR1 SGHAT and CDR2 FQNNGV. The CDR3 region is CASNHRSGRAYNEQFF. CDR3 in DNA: TGTGCCAGCAACCATCGTAGCGGGAGGGCATACAATGAGCAGTTCTTC.

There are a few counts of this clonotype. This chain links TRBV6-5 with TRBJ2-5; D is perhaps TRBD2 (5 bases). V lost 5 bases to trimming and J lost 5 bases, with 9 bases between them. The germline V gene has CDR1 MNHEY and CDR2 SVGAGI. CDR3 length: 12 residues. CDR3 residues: CASSPGVETQYF. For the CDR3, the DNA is TGTGCCAGCAGTCCCGGGGTGGAGACCCAGTACTTC.

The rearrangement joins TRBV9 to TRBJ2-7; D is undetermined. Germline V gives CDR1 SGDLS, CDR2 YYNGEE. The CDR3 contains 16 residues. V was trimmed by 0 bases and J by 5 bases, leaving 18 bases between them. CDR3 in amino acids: CASSVAHRPQRDEQYF. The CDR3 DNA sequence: TGTGCCAGCAGCGTAGCTCATAGACCCCAAAGGGACGAGCAGTACTTC.

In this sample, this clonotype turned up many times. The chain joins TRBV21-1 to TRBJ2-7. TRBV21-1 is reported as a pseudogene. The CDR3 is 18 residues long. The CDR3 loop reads CASSPFLGVSFLRHEQYF. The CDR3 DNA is TGTGCCAGCAGCCCCTTCTTGGGTGTCTCGTTTCTCCGGCACGAGCAGTACTTC.

CDR3 DNA sequence: TGTGCCTGGAGTGTACGAAGGGGTTCGGAAGCTTTCTTT. This gives the protein CAWSVRRGSEAFF. The chain carries TRBV30 and TRBJ1-1, with a weak D call TRBD1 (5 bases). V dropped 0 bases and J dropped 8 bases, with 13 bases sitting between them. Per the germline V gene, CDR1 is GTSNPN and CDR2 is SVGIG (reference sequence). CDR3 size: 13 residues.

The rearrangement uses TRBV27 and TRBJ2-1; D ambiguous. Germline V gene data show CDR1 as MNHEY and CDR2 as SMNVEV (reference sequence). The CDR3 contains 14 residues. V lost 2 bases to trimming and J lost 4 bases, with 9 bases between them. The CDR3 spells CASSLAQNYNEQFF. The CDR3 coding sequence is TGTGCCAGCAGTTTAGCACAGAATTACAATGAGCAGTTCTTC.

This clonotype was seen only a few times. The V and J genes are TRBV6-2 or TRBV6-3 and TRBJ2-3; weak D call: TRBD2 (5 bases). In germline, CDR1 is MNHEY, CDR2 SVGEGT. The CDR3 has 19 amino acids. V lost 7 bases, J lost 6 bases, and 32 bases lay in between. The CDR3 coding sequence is TGTGCCAGCACCGACCTAGCCCTATTTAGTGGGCTCCCGGCCGATACGCAGTATTTT. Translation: CASTDLALFSGLPADTQYF.

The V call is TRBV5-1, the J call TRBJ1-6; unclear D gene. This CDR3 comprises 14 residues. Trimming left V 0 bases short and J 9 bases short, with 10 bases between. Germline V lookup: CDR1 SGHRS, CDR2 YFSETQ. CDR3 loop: CASSLVGIGSPLHF. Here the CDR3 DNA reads TGCGCCAGCAGCTTGGTGGGGATTGGTTCACCCCTCCACTTT. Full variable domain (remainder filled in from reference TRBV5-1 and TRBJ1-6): KAGVTQTPRYLIKTRGQQVTLSCSPISGHRSVSWYQQTPGQGLQFLFEYFSETQRNKGNFPGRFSGRQFSNSRSEMNVSTLELGDSALYLCASSLVGIGSPLHFGNGTRLTVT.

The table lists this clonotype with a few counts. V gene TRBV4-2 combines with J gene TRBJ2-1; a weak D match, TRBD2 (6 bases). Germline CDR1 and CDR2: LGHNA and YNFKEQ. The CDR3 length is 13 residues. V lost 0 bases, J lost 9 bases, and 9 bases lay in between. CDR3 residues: CASSQDGGAEQFF. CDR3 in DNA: TGTGCCAGCAGCCAAGACGGAGGGGCTGAGCAGTTCTTC.

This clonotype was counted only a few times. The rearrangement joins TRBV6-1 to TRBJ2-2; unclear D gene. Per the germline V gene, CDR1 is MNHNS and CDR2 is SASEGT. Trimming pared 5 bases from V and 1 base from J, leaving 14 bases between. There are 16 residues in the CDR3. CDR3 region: CASSTVSLMNTGELFF. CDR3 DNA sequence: TGTGCCAGCAGTACGGTTTCTCTCATGAACACCGGGGAGCTGTTTTTT.

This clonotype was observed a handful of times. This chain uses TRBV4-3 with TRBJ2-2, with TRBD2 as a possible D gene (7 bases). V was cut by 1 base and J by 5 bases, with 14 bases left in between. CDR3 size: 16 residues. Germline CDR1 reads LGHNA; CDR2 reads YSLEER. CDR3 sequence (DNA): TGCGCCAGCAGCCAAGGCAACGGGGGGCGGACCGGGGAGCTGTTTTTT. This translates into CASSQGNGGRTGELFF.

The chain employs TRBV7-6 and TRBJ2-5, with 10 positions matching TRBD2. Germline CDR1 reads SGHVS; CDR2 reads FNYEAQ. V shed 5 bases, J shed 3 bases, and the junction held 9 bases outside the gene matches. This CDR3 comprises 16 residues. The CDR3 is CASSRTSGAIKETQYF. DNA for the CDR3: TGTGCCAGCAGCCGCACTAGCGGGGCAATCAAAGAGACCCAGTACTTC.

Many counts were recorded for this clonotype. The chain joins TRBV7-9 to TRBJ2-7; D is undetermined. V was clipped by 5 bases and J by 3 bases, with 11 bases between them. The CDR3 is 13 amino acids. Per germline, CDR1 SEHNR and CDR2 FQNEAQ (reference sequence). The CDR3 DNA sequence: TGTGCCAGCAGCCCCGGGCCGTACTACGAGCAGTACTTC. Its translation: CASSPGPYYEQYF. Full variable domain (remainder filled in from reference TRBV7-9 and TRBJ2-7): DTGVSQNPRHKITKRGQNVTFRCDPISEHNRLYWYRQTLGQGPEFLTYFQNEAQLEKSRLLSDRFSAERPKGSFSTLEIQRTEQGDSAMYLCASSPGPYYEQYFGPGTRLTVT.

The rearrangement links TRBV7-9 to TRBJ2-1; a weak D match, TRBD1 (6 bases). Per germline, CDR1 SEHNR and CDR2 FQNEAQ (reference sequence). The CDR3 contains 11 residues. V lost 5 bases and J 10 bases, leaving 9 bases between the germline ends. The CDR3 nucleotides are TGTGCCAGCAGCGCCGGGACAGAGCAGTTCTTC. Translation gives CASSAGTEQFF.

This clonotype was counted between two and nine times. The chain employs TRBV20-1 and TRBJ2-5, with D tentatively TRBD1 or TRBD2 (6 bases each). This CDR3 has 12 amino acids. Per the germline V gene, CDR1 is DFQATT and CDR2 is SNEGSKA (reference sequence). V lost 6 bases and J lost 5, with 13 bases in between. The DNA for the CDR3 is TGCAGTGCCGAATCGGGGGCTGAGACCCAGTACTTC. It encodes CSAESGAETQYF.